Below are 18 T cell receptor beta chains sequenced from a single sample in a study of blood T cells in healthy people across ages. A second PCR of 7 to 11 cycles used a sample-barcoded 5' primer and a J-beta primer mix. From the 5' RACE reads, TCRdb called clonotypes with MiXCR, one entry per CDR3 protein. The data hold about 1.7 million distinct CDR3 sequences, with 28% observed a single time. The specimen sequenced was blood. All receptors derive from a woman between 25 and 40 years old in good health.

A few counts support this clonotype. The CDR3 region is CASSGSDRNYGYTF. The DNA of the CDR3 is TGTGCCAGTAGTGGGAGTGACCGTAACTATGGCTACACCTTC. The gene calls are TRBV19 and TRBJ1-2; D is uncertain. Germline V gene sequence: CDR1 LNHDA, CDR2 SQIVND (reference sequence). V dropped 5 bases and J dropped 1 base, with 11 bases sitting between them. The CDR3 is 14 amino acids.

In its sample, this clonotype was seen a few times. The chain is built from TRBV30 and TRBJ2-7, with 11 bases aligning to TRBD2. The CDR3 spans 15 residues. Unmatched junction bases numbered 8, after V lost 5 bases and J lost 2 bases. The germline CDR1 and CDR2 sequences are GTSNPN and SVGIG (reference sequence). The CDR3 loop is CAWFPLAGGPYEQYF. In nucleotides, the CDR3 is TGTGCCTGGTTCCCCCTAGCGGGAGGCCCCTACGAGCAGTACTTC.

This clonotype was seen ten or more times. This sequence joins TRBV5-1 and TRBJ2-7; TRBD1 matches at 7 bases. The CDR3 contains 15 residues. Germline loops: CDR1 SGHRS, CDR2 YFSETQ. The trim removed 1 base at V and 2 bases at J, leaving 6 bases unmatched. Written as DNA, the CDR3 is TGCGCCAGCAGCTTGTCGTGGGACAGCACCTACGAGCAGTACTTC. This translates into CASSLSWDSTYEQYF. The full variable domain, in which reference TRBV5-1 and TRBJ2-7 provide the parts outside the CDR3, is KAGVTQTPRYLIKTRGQQVTLSCSPISGHRSVSWYQQTPGQGLQFLFEYFSETQRNKGNFPGRFSGRQFSNSRSEMNVSTLELGDSALYLCASSLSWDSTYEQYFGPGTRLTVT.

The rearrangement joins TRBV20-1 to TRBJ2-1, with D hard to call. CDR3 length equals 15 residues. Trimming removed 0 bases at V and 2 bases at J, with 11 bases between. CDR1 is DFQATT, CDR2 SNEGSKA, per germline (reference sequence). The CDR3 loop reads CSARDPQTTYNEQFF. CDR3 in DNA: TGCAGTGCTAGAGATCCCCAGACGACCTACAATGAGCAGTTCTTC.

The CDR3 protein is CASSPALSGELFF. CDR3 DNA sequence: TGCGCCAGCAGCCCAGCTTTGTCCGGGGAGCTGTTTTTT. The V and J genes are TRBV4-3 and TRBJ2-2; D ambiguous. Trimming stripped 4 bases from V and 6 bases from J, with 9 bases between. Germline V CDR1 and CDR2: LGHNA, YSLEER. The CDR3 length is 13 residues.

Details on this clonotype: A much larger clone differs from this one at a single base, so this may be a read error. The V gene is TRBV20-1, the J gene TRBJ2-7; 7 bases match TRBD1. The J call may be faulty, since TRBJ2-5 better matches the DNA end. The CDR3 extends over 16 amino acids. The germline CDR1 and CDR2 sequences are DFQATT and SNEGSKA (reference sequence). The CDR3 is CSANRGQESKEETQYF. DNA for the CDR3: TGCAGTGCGAACAGGGGTCAGGAGTCGAAGGAAGAGACCCAGTACTTC.

The table lists this clonotype with a few counts. The rearrangement joins TRBV29-1 to TRBJ2-5; weak D call: TRBD1 (6 bases). V lost 8 bases to trimming and J lost 9 bases, with 22 bases between them. The CDR3 spans 13 residues. Germline values: CDR1 SQVTM, CDR2 ANQGSEA. The CDR3: CSLWTEPRGAQYF. The CDR3 DNA reads TGCAGCTTGTGGACAGAACCAAGAGGGGCCCAGTACTTC.

The chain joins TRBV9 to TRBJ1-1; possible D gene TRBD1, 6 bases. V lost 3 bases, J lost 10 bases, and 13 bases lay in between. CDR3 size: 12 residues. The germline V gene has CDR1 SGDLS and CDR2 YYNGEE. This CDR3 is CASSDEGGGAFF. The CDR3 nucleotides read TGTGCCAGCAGCGACGAGGGGGGGGGAGCTTTCTTT. Looking up the rest from reference TRBV9 and TRBJ1-1 gives the full variable domain: DSGVTQTPKHLITATGQRVTLRCSPRSGDLSVYWYQQSLDQGLQFLIQYYNGEERAKGNILERFSAQQFPDLHSELNLSSLELGDSALYFCASSDEGGGAFFGQGTRLTVV.

This clonotype occurred a few times. At one end, the junction sequence differs from germline, possibly due to a read error. V usage is TRBV5-1 and J usage is TRBJ2-1; D is possibly TRBD2 (5 bases). The CDR3 length is 15 residues. Germline V CDR1 and CDR2: SGHRS, YFSETQ. This CDR3 is CAGSLEVGTYNEQFF. In DNA form, the CDR3 reads TGCGCCGGCAGCTTGGAGGTAGGCACCTACAATGAGCAGTTCTTC. Using reference TRBV5-1 and TRBJ2-1 for the parts outside the CDR3, the full variable domain is KAGVTQTPRYLIKTRGQQVTLSCSPISGHRSVSWYQQTPGQGLQFLFEYFSETQRNKGNFPGRFSGRQFSNSRSEMNVSTLELGDSALYLCAGSLEVGTYNEQFFGPGTRLTVL.

This chain links TRBV19 with TRBJ2-1, with 7 bases that match TRBD1. This CDR3 has 14 amino acids. Losses at the gene ends were 5 bases for V and 8 bases for J; bases not matched to a gene: 9. From germline, CDR1 is LNHDA and CDR2 SQIVND (reference sequence). This CDR3 is CASSQGQVYHEQFF. CDR3 nucleotide sequence: TGTGCCAGTAGTCAAGGACAGGTGTATCATGAGCAGTTCTTC. The full variable domain, completed using reference TRBV19 and TRBJ2-1, is DGGITQSPKYLFRKEGQNVTLSCEQNLNHDAMYWYRQDPGQGLRLIYYSQIVNDFQKGDIAEGYSVSREKKESFPLTVTSAQKNPTAFYLCASSQGQVYHEQFFGPGTRLTVL.

The chain combines TRBV15 with TRBJ2-7, with 9 nucleotides matching TRBD2. V lost 4 bases to trimming and J lost 0 bases; unmatched junction nucleotides: 4. Germline assignment: CDR1 LNHNV and CDR2 YYDKDF (reference sequence). This CDR3 has 15 amino acids. The DNA for the CDR3 is TGTGCCACCAGCATAATAGCGGGGGCCTCCTACGAGCAGTACTTC. Translation: CATSIIAGASYEQYF.

This clonotype was seen a few times. The rearrangement uses TRBV5-1 and TRBJ2-7, with no clear D. CDR1 SGHRS and CDR2 YFSETQ come from the germline V gene. The CDR3 length is 14 residues. The ends were cut back, 0 bases at V and 2 bases at J, with 9 bases in the middle. The CDR3 DNA reads TGCGCCAGCAGCTTGGTAGGCGCAACCTACGAGCAGTACTTC. This encodes CASSLVGATYEQYF.

A few counts support this clonotype. The J gene is TRBJ1-5, the V gene TRBV12-3 or TRBV12-4; D not certain. The V gene lost 7 bases and the J gene lost 7 bases, with 11 bases spanning the gap. CDR3 length: 12 residues. The CDR3 coding sequence is TGTGCCAGCACCCGGGCAGGACAGCCCCAGCATTTT. The encoded protein is CASTRAGQPQHF.

As regards this clonotype: One junction end disagrees with the germline gene, perhaps due to a read error. The chain joins TRBV29-1 to TRBJ2-1, with D possibly matching TRBD1 (6 bases). Germline V CDR1 and CDR2: SQVTM, ANQGSEA. This CDR3 is built from 10 residues. The CDR3 is CSVAGDPHLF. The CDR3 DNA is TGCAGCGTTGCAGGGGACCCCCACCTCTTC.

This clonotype was detected ten times or more. The rearrangement links TRBV20-1 to TRBJ2-1, with 9 nucleotides matching TRBD2. The V gene's germline CDR1 is DFQATT and CDR2 SNEGSKA (reference sequence). The CDR3 has 12 residues. V was pared by 5 bases and J by 8 bases, with 4 bases of the junction left unmatched. The DNA for the CDR3 is TGCAGTGCTGGACTAGCGTCGGATGAGCAGTTCTTC. Its protein product is CSAGLASDEQFF.

The chain recombines TRBV6-2 or TRBV6-3 with TRBJ2-5, with 9 bases identical to TRBD1. Germline CDR1 and CDR2: MNHEY and SVGEGT. This CDR3 has 14 amino acids. V was clipped by 6 bases and J by 5 bases; unmatched bases: 7. The CDR3 region has the DNA TGTGCCAGCAGGCTGGACAGGGGCCGGGAGACCCAGTACTTC. It codes for CASRLDRGRETQYF.

The rearrangement uses TRBV12-3 or TRBV12-4 and TRBJ2-1, with TRBD2 matching 9 bases. The CDR3 is 15 residues long. V shed 4 bases, J shed 8 bases, and the junction held 9 bases outside the gene matches. CDR3 region: CASSSGGRASDEQFF. The CDR3 nucleotides read TGTGCCAGCAGTTCGGGCGGGAGGGCCTCGGATGAGCAGTTCTTC.

The chain recombines TRBV6-2 or TRBV6-3 with TRBJ2-7; TRBD2 aligns across 9 bases. The last part of the DNA fits TRBJ2-5 better; the J call may be wrong. The CDR3 has 17 amino acids. CDR1 MNHEY and CDR2 SVGEGT come from the germline V gene. This chain's CDR3 is CASSYRIAGVLEETQYF. CDR3 bases: TGTGCCAGCAGTTACAGGATAGCGGGAGTATTAGAAGAGACCCAGTACTTC.